The clone carrying this T cell receptor beta chain was found many times. The antigen remains unidentified. The source of the sample is a study of T cells after yellow fever vaccination. Across the whole study: Preparation of fractions with low cell numbers was performed using SMART-Seq v4 Ultra Low Input. General study findings and limits: Contaminating bulk clonotypes could be abundant in FACS-sorted repertoires. A small proportion of clonotypes was detected in both the CD4 and CD8 compartments. The secondary response peaked faster, at day 5 versus 15, but was weaker.

The J segment lost 3 bases and the V segment lost 4 bases, leaving 3 bases of the junction unmatched. The CDR3 covers 15 residues. Germline V CDR1 and CDR2: SGHRS, YFSETQ. One entry per CDR3 protein results from TCRdb running MiXCR on the 5' RACE reads. The table includes fewer than 350,000 distinct CDR3 sequences, around 4.5% detected once. The source is a man aged 18 to 35 who received the YFV17D yellow fever vaccine. The sample consisted of PBMCs, taken 15 days after the yellow fever booster vaccination. This chain joins TRBV5-1 and TRBJ2-5, with TRBD2 matching 13 bases. The CDR3 nucleotides are TGCGCCAGCAGCCCTGGACTAGCGGGGGAAGAGACCCAGTACTTC. It translates to CASSPGLAGEETQYF. The entire variable domain, with the rest obtained from reference TRBV5-1 and TRBJ2-5, is as follows: KAGVTQTPRYLIKTRGQQVTLSCSPISGHRSVSWYQQTPGQGLQFLFEYFSETQRNKGNFPGRFSGRQFSNSRSEMNVSTLELGDSALYLCASSPGLAGEETQYFGPGTRLLVL.